Shown below are 10 T cell receptor beta chains from a single sample sequenced in a study of cytomegalovirus exposure and HLA in healthy donors. Amplification used 60 Vbeta primers and 13 Jbeta primers. The assay was immunoSEQ multiplex PCR, and TCRdb's table has in-frame clones only and misses some. The sample has more than 40,000 clones; over 70% are singletons. What was sequenced was PBMCs. These receptors originate from a man aged 50-59 years in good health and CMV-seronegative.

The rearrangement uses TRBV19 and TRBJ2-4, with D perhaps matching TRBD1 (6 bases). Trimming stripped 5 bases from V and 0 bases from J, with 17 bases between. The length of the CDR3 is 17 residues. Germline V gene sequence: CDR1 LNHDA, CDR2 SQIVND (reference sequence). CDR3 sequence (DNA): TGTGCCAGTAGTTCGGGACATTTGCTTGGAGCCAAAAACATTCAGTACTTC. Translating it yields CASSSGHLLGAKNIQYF.

This chain links TRBV10-3 with TRBJ1-2; no definite D call. CDR3 length: 13 amino acids. The germline V gene encodes CDR1 ENHRY and CDR2 SYGVKD. V dropped 0 bases and J dropped 7 bases, with 9 bases sitting between them. CDR3 nucleotide sequence: TGTGCCATCAGTGAGTCGACACGATCTGGCTACACCTTC. Translated, it gives CAISESTRSGYTF.

This clone was detected a few times. The rearrangement joins TRBV14 to TRBJ2-5; 10 bases are a match to TRBD2. V gave up 0 bases and J gave up 3 bases; unmatched junction bases: 7. The CDR3 loop spans 17 amino acids. CDR1 and CDR2 (germline): SGHDN, FVKESK. The CDR3 region has the DNA TGTGCCAGCAGCCAAGATCCCCTAGCGGGGGTGGAAGAGACCCAGTACTTC. Translation: CASSQDPLAGVEETQYF.

This clone was picked up one time. The J gene is TRBJ2-7, the V gene TRBV4-1, with 10 bases that match TRBD2. CDR3 length: 18 residues. V was pared by 0 bases and J by 7 bases, with 15 bases of the junction left unmatched. Germline CDR1 reads MGHRA; CDR2 reads YSYEKL. The CDR3 protein is CASSQEQGLAGEGWEQYF. CDR3 bases: TGCGCCAGCAGCCAAGAACAGGGGCTAGCGGGAGAGGGCTGGGAGCAGTACTTC.

J is TRBJ1-2 and V is TRBV20-1, with 8 bases that match TRBD1. V dropped 4 bases and J dropped 6; count of bases not matched to a gene: 1. CDR3 length: 11 residues. The germline V gene has CDR1 DFQATT and CDR2 SNEGSKA (reference sequence). The DNA for the CDR3 is TGCAGTGCTAAACAGGGGGATGGCTACACCTTC. As protein: CSAKQGDGYTF.

V is TRBV11-2 and J is TRBJ2-7, with D maybe TRBD2 (6 bases). The ends were cut back, 2 bases at V and 0 bases at J, with 11 bases in the middle. The CDR3 spans 15 residues. The germline V gene has CDR1 SGHAT and CDR2 FQNNGV. The CDR3 nucleotides are TGTGCCAGCAGCTTACTCTTGACTAGCTCCTACGAGCAGTACTTC. It specifies CASSLLLTSSYEQYF.

The chain recombines TRBV4-1 with TRBJ1-2, with TRBD1 matching 9 bases. J gave up 7 bases and V 0 bases, and 6 bases lay outside the gene matches. The CDR3 loop spans 15 amino acids. Germline V lookup: CDR1 MGHRA, CDR2 YSYEKL. As DNA, the CDR3 is TGCGCCAGCAGCCAAGAGCCTACAGGGGGCGGTGGCTACACCTTC. It encodes CASSQEPTGGGGYTF.

Details on this clone: The junction shows a germline mismatch at one end, possibly a read error. Additional DNA sequences in this sample encode the identical CDR3. The rearrangement joins TRBV2 to TRBJ1-6, with 8 bases identical to TRBD1. CDR3 length equals 15 residues. Per the germline V gene, CDR1 is SNHLY and CDR2 is FYNNEI. The CDR3 sequence: CASSQQGAQNSPLHF. CDR3 nucleotides: TGTGCCAGCAGCCAGCAGGGGGCCCAAAATTCCCCCCTCCACTTT.

This chain uses TRBV28 with TRBJ2-5; TRBD2 matches at 11 bases. This CDR3 region has 14 residues. J gave up 6 bases and V 3 bases, and 3 bases lay outside the gene matches. From germline, CDR1 is MDHEN and CDR2 SYDVKM. The CDR3, as DNA: TGTGCCAGCAGTTTTACTAGCGGGAGAAAGACCCAGTACTTC. Residues: CASSFTSGRKTQYF.

V is TRBV5-1 and J is TRBJ1-1; 11 bases agree with TRBD1. Germline-derived CDR1 and CDR2 are SGHRS and YFSETQ. The CDR3 length is 16 residues. V gave up 4 bases and J gave up 5 bases; unmatched junction bases: 10. DNA of the CDR3: TGCGCCAGCAGCGGTAGCGGGACAGGGGGTCGGACTGAAGCTTTCTTT. It encodes CASSGSGTGGRTEAFF.